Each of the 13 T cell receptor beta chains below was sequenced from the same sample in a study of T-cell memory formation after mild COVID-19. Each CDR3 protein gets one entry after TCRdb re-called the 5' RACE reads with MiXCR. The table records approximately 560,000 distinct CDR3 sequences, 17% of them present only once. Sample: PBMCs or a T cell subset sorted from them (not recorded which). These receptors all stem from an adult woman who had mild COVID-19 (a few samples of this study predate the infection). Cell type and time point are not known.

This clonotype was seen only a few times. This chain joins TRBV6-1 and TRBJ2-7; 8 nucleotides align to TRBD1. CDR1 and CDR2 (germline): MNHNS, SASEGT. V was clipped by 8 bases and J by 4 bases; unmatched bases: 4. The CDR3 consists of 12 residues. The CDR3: CASRDRLYEQYF. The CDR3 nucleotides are TGTGCCAGCCGGGACAGGCTATACGAGCAGTACTTC.

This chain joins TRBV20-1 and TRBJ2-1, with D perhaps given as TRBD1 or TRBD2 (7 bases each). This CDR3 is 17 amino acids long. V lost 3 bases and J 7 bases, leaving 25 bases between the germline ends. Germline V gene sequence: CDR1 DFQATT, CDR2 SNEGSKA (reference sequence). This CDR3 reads CSARVGTAGSGWNEQFF. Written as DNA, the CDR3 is TGCAGTGCTAGGGTTGGGACAGCGGGGTCCGGATGGAATGAGCAGTTCTTC.

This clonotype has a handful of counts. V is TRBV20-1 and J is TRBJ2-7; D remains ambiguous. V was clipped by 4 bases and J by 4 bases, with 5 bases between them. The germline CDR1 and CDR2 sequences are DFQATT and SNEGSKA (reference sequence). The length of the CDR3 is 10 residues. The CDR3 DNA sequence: TGCAGTGCTAACGGGTACGAGCAGTACTTC. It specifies CSANGYEQYF.

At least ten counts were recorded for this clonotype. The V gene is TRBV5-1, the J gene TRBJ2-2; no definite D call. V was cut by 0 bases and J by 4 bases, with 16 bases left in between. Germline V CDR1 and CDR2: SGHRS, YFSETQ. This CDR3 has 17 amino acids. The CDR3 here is CASSLGFGVASTGELFF. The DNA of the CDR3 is TGCGCCAGCAGCTTGGGGTTTGGTGTAGCCAGCACCGGGGAGCTGTTTTTT.

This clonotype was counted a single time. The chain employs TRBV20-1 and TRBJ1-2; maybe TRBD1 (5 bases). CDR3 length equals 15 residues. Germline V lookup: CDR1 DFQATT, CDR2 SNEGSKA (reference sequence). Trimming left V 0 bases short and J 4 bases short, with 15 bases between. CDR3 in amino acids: CSARDWAKGPYGYTF. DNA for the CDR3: TGCAGTGCTAGAGATTGGGCAAAGGGACCCTATGGCTACACCTTC.

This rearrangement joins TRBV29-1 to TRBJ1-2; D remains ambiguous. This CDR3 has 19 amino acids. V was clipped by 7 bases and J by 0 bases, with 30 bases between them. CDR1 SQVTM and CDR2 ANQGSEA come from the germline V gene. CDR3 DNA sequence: TGCAGCGCCCGAGCTTGGGAGACGAAGACCACGACCTCTAACTATGGCTACACCTTC. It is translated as CSARAWETKTTTSNYGYTF. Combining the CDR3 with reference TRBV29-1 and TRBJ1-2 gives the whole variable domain SAVISQKPSRDICQRGTSLTIQCQVDSQVTMMFWYRQQPGQSLTLIATANQGSEATYESGFVIDKFPISRPNLTFSTLTVSNMSPEDSSIYLCSARAWETKTTTSNYGYTFGSGTRLTVV.

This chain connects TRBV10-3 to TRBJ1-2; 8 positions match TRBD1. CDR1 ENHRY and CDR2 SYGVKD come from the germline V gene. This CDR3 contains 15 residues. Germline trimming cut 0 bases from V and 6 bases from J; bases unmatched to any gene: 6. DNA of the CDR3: TGTGCCATCAGTGAGTCGGTACAGGGGGTTAATGGCTACACCTTC. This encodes CAISESVQGVNGYTF.

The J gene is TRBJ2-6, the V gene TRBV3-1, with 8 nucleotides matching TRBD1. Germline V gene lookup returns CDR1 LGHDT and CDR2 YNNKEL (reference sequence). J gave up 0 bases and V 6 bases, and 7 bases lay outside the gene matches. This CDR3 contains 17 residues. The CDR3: CASSPGTGRSGANVLTF. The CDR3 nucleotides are TGTGCCAGCAGTCCCGGGACAGGCCGCTCTGGGGCCAACGTCCTGACTTTC.

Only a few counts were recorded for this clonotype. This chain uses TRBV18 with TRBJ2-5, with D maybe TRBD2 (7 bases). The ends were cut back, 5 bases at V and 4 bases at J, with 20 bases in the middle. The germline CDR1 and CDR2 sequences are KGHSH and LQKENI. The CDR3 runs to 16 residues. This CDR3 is CASSSQRPGGRETQYF. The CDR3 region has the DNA TGTGCCAGCTCATCGCAAAGGCCGGGGGGCCGAGAGACCCAGTACTTC.

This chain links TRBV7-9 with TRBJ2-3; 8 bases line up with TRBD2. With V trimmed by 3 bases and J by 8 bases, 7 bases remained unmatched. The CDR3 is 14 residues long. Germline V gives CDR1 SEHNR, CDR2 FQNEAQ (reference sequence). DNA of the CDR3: TGTGCCAGCAGCTTCTGGCGGGAGGACCTTACGCAGTATTTT. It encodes CASSFWREDLTQYF.

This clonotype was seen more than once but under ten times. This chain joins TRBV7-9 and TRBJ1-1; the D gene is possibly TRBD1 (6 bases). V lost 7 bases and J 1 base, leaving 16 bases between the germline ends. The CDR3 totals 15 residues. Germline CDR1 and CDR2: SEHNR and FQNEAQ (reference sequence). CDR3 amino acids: CASIGRGDWNTEAFF. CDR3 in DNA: TGTGCCAGCATCGGGAGGGGGGATTGGAACACTGAAGCTTTCTTT.

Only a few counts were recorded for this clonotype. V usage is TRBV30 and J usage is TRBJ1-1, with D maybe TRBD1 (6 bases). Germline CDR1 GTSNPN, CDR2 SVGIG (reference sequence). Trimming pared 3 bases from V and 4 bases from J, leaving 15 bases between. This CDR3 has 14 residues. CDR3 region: CAWSDTGWGTEAFF. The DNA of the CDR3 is TGTGCCTGGAGCGACACAGGGTGGGGCACTGAAGCTTTCTTT. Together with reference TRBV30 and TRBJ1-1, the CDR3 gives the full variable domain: SQTIHQWPATLVQPVGSPLSLECTVEGTSNPNLYWYRQAAGRGLQLLFYSVGIGQISSEVPQNLSASRPQDRQFILSSKKLLLSDSGFYLCAWSDTGWGTEAFFGQGTRLTVV.

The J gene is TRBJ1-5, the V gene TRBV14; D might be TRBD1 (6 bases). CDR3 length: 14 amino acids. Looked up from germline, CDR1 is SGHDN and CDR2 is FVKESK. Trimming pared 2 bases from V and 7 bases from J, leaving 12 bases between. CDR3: CASSQPGARQPQHF. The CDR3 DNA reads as TGTGCCAGCAGCCAACCGGGGGCTCGGCAGCCCCAGCATTTT.